This is a list of T cell receptor beta chains from one sample in a study of cytomegalovirus exposure and HLA in healthy donors. The table came from immunoSEQ multiplex PCR; TCRdb's copy has only in-frame clones and leaves some out. The table includes about 150,000 clones, about three quarters detected once. Sample: PBMCs. The source is a woman aged 40 to 50 in good health and CMV-seronegative. CDR3s include the opening cysteine and the closing phenylalanine or tryptophan. Each record gives: V gene, J gene, clone size, D gene, CDR3 protein, CDR3 DNA. A D gene is named only where the DNA matches it firmly. Only part of the rows carry a size: once, few, many, or a class if the clone is expanded.

>TRBV27|TRBJ1-2|NA|NA
CASSEVGGALNYGYTF
TGTGCCAGCAGCGAGGTGGGGGGTGCACTTAACTATGGCTACACCTTC
>TRBV4-1|TRBJ1-1|NA|NA
CASSQDGSPLNTEAFF
TGCGCCAGCAGCCAAGATGGGAGCCCGTTGAACACTGAAGCTTTCTTT
>TRBV5-3|TRBJ2-7|NA|TRBD1
CASSKGQLYEQYF
TGTGCCAGCTCTAAGGGACAGCTTTACGAGCAGTACTTC
>TRBV9|TRBJ2-5|NA|NA
CASSVRGTKETQYF
TGTGCCAGCAGCGTCAGGGGAACGAAGGAGACCCAGTACTTC
>TRBV25-1|TRBJ2-1|NA|TRBD2
CASRLAGGPIDEQFF
TGTGCCAGCAGACTAGCGGGGGGGCCTATCGATGAGCAGTTCTTC
>TRBV5-1|TRBJ1-6|NA|NA
CASSSQQYNSPLHF
TGCGCCAGCAGCTCTCAACAGTATAATTCACCCCTCCACTTT
>TRBV7-7|TRBJ2-5|NA|TRBD2
CASRPGLGETQYF
TGTGCTAGCAGGCCTGGACTAGGAGAGACCCAGTACTTC
>TRBV6-1|TRBJ2-3|medium-sized|TRBD2
CASSEAGEADTQYF
TGTGCCAGCAGTGAGGCGGGAGAGGCAGATACGCAGTATTTT
>TRBV6-1|TRBJ1-4|NA|NA
CASSEGGQGEKLFF
TGTGCCAGCAGTGAAGGGGGCCAGGGTGAAAAACTGTTTTTT
>TRBV4-1|TRBJ1-1|NA|NA
CASSPRVPFLTEAFF
TGCGCCAGCAGCCCCAGGGTCCCCTTCTTGACTGAAGCTTTCTTT